This T cell receptor (beta chain) was profiled in a study of T cell clones after liver transplantation. Background on the study: Samples came from ITN030ST, which attempted immunosuppression withdrawal within 2 years of liver transplantation. Without induction therapy, subjects received standard immunosuppression until 12-24 months post-transplant.

Repertoires were generated with immunoSEQ multiplex PCR, while TCRdb's copy carries only in-frame clones and drops some. The data show tens of thousands of clones, around 78% seen once. This clone came up once. The receptor was isolated from a human patient who received a liver transplant. The T cells may come from the graft donor. Source: CD4+ T cells from blood, taken at the 22-month timepoint.

The CDR3 nucleotides read TGTGCCAGCAGCTTAGTTTCCGGGGTAAAGGAAACCGGGGAGCTGTTTTTT. It yields the protein CASSLVSGVKETGELFF. The J gene is TRBJ2-2, the V gene TRBV7-9; maybe TRBD2 (5 bases). The CDR3 spans 17 residues. Germline assignment: CDR1 SEHNR and CDR2 FQNEAQ (reference sequence). V lost 1 base and J 5 bases, leaving 17 bases between the germline ends.